This T cell receptor (beta chain) was sequenced for a study of cytomegalovirus exposure and HLA in healthy donors. Study-level findings and limits: Rarity held for most TCR sequences, but there were some public TCRs that occurred in many donors.

The primer mix had 60 Vbeta and 13 Jbeta primers. TCRdb keeps only in-frame clones here, not all; method: immunoSEQ multiplex PCR. This table has under 130,000 clones, over 65% appearing once. Regarding this clone: Its target is not known.

Germline V gene data show CDR1 as SEHNR and CDR2 as FQNEAQ (reference sequence). The V and J ends lost 5 bases and 9 bases respectively, with 14 bases between them. The CDR3 is made up of 13 amino acids. The sequencing input was PBMCs. The V gene is TRBV7-9, the J gene TRBJ2-1; the D gene is possibly TRBD2 (6 bases). This receptor was obtained from a female donor in good health and CMV-seropositive. CDR3 sequence reads: CASSPVGLGEQFF. The CDR3 nucleotides read TGTGCCAGCAGCCCAGTGGGACTGGGTGAGCAGTTCTTC.